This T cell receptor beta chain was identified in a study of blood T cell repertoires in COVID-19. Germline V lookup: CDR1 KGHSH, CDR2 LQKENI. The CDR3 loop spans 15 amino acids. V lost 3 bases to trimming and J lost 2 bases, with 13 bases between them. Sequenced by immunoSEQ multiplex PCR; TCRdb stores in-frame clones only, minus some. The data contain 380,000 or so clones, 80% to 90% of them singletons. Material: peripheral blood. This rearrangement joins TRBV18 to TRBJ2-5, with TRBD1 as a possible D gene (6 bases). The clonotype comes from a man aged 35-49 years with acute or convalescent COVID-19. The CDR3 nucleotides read TGTGCCAGCTCACCCCCCGGGACACGTCAAGAGACCCAGTACTTC. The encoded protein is CASSPPGTRQETQYF.